Presented here are 27 T cell receptor beta chains from one specimen sequenced in a study of shared clonotypes between healthy human individuals. TCRdb's copy holds only in-frame clones and misses some; the assay was immunoSEQ multiplex PCR. This sample has a few million clones; around 92% occur once, and the top ten carry 0.37%. The sample was naive CD4+ T cells from PBMCs. The subset: CD45RA+ positively selected. The source is a man aged 18-30 years in good health. Some clones in this sample may be carry-over from other donors' samples.

This clone was observed a single time. The chain has TRBV2 and TRBJ1-4, with TRBD1 matching 7 bases. The CDR3 is made up of 15 amino acids. Trimming cost V 6 bases and J 8 bases; bases outside gene matches: 12. In germline, CDR1 is SNHLY, CDR2 FYNNEI. The CDR3 protein is CASSPRGQGQEKLFF. The CDR3, as DNA: TGTGCCAGCAGCCCCCGAGGTCAGGGACAGGAAAAACTGTTTTTT. Using reference TRBV2 and TRBJ1-4 for the parts outside the CDR3, the full variable domain is EPEVTQTPSHQVTQMGQEVILRCVPISNHLYFYWYRQILGQKVEFLVSFYNNEISEKSEIFDDQFSVERPDGSNFTLKIRSTKLEDSAMYFCASSPRGQGQEKLFFGSGTQLSVL.

The chain employs TRBV2 and TRBJ2-5; D is ambiguous. The germline CDR1 and CDR2 sequences are SNHLY and FYNNEI. V was cut by 7 bases and J by 4 bases, with 10 bases left in between. The length of the CDR3 is 12 residues. The CDR3 bases are TGTGCCAGCAATCTAGGGCGAGAGACCCAGTACTTC. It encodes CASNLGRETQYF.

The chain uses TRBV6-6 and TRBJ2-5; D is unresolved. With 4 bases removed from V and 2 bases from J, the gap between germline ends came to 8 bases. Germline CDR1 MNHNY, CDR2 SVGAGI (reference sequence). The CDR3 is made up of 13 amino acids. CDR3 in amino acids: CASSLYRQETQYF. The CDR3, as DNA: TGTGCCAGCAGTTTGTACAGACAAGAGACCCAGTACTTC.

The rearrangement uses TRBV19 and TRBJ2-7, with 7 nucleotides matching TRBD1. CDR1 and CDR2 (germline): LNHDA, SQIVND (reference sequence). Germline trimming cut 7 bases from V and 2 bases from J; bases unmatched to any gene: 8. The CDR3 runs to 14 residues. The chain's CDR3 is CASKRQGYTYEQYF. CDR3 coding DNA: TGTGCCAGTAAAAGACAGGGATACACCTACGAGCAGTACTTC.

The chain joins TRBV6-5 to TRBJ1-5, with 9 bases lining up with TRBD1. The CDR3 is made up of 14 amino acids. The germline CDR1 and CDR2 sequences are MNHEY and SVGAGI. V lost 6 bases, J lost 4 bases, and 4 bases stayed unmatched. The CDR3 here is CASRRGQGNQPQHF. The CDR3 DNA sequence: TGTGCCAGCAGACGTGGACAGGGGAATCAGCCCCAGCATTTT.

The CDR3 loop is CASSSSSQYNEQFF. Written as DNA, the CDR3 is TGTGCCAGCAGCTCATCTTCGCAATACAATGAGCAGTTCTTC. The chain has TRBV7-2 and TRBJ2-1; D gene uncertain. The CDR3 loop spans 14 amino acids. The germline CDR1 and CDR2 sequences are SGHTA and FQGNSA. Trimming left V 4 bases short and J 4 bases short, with 11 bases between.

The CDR3 sequence: CASRGVNYGYTF. For the CDR3, the DNA is TGTGCCAGCCGGGGGGTTAACTATGGCTACACCTTC. The chain is built from TRBV2 and TRBJ1-2; maybe TRBD1 (5 bases). Germline lookup yields CDR1 SNHLY and CDR2 FYNNEI. Trimming left V 8 bases short and J 1 base short, with 8 bases between. The CDR3 extends over 12 amino acids.

The chain combines TRBV5-4 with TRBJ2-7, with 8 bases fitting TRBD1. There are 14 residues in the CDR3. CDR1 is SGHNT and CDR2 is YYREEE in the germline V gene (reference sequence). Trimming at V came to 0 bases and at J to 5 bases, leaving 4 bases not matched to a gene. For the CDR3, the DNA is TGTGCCAGCAGCTTGGGGACAGGGCCCCACGAGCAGTACTTC. It codes for CASSLGTGPHEQYF.

This clone appeared a single time. The chain couples TRBV14 to TRBJ1-6, with D hard to call. The CDR3 consists of 12 residues. V shed 3 bases and J shed 8 bases, with 5 bases lying between them. Germline loops: CDR1 SGHDN, CDR2 FVKESK. The CDR3 bases are TGTGCCAGCAGCCAGGCTTATTCACCCCTCCACTTT. Encoded protein: CASSQAYSPLHF.

The rearrangement uses TRBV14 and TRBJ2-1; D may be TRBD1 (6 bases). V was shortened by 1 base and J by 4 bases, with 17 bases between the two germline ends. The length of the CDR3 is 17 residues. Germline values: CDR1 SGHDN, CDR2 FVKESK. The CDR3 bases are TGTGCCAGCAGCCAAGTTGGCGGACAGACTAAGTACAATGAGCAGTTCTTC. This sequence encodes CASSQVGGQTKYNEQFF.

The chain uses TRBV5-6 and TRBJ2-7; the D is unclear. Germline lookup yields CDR1 SGHDT and CDR2 YYEEEE. V lost 2 bases and J lost 4, with 7 bases in between. The CDR3 consists of 12 residues. The CDR3 DNA reads TGTGCCAGCAGCTTTCAGTCATACGAGCAGTACTTC. This translates into CASSFQSYEQYF.

V and J are TRBV6-1 and TRBJ1-1; D not resolved. Trimming removed 5 bases at V and 0 bases at J, with 10 bases between. This CDR3 is 14 amino acids long. Germline CDR1 and CDR2: MNHNS and SASEGT. The CDR3 nucleotides read TGTGCCAGCAGTATGAACGGTATGAACACTGAAGCTTTCTTT. Residues: CASSMNGMNTEAFF.

The V gene is TRBV25-1, the J gene TRBJ2-3, with 9 bases lining up with TRBD1. Trimming took 4 bases from V and 3 from J; bases not matched to a gene: 11. Germline V lookup: CDR1 MGHDK, CDR2 SYGVNS. The CDR3 runs to 17 residues. The CDR3 DNA reads TGTGCCAGCAGTGCCCTATGGACAGGGGATACGACAGATACGCAGTATTTT. Encoded protein: CASSALWTGDTTDTQYF.

V and J are TRBV11-2 and TRBJ1-3; no definite D call. Germline loops: CDR1 SGHAT, CDR2 FQNNGV. The V end was cut by 5 bases, the J end by 0 bases, with 8 bases between. This CDR3 has 14 residues. CDR3 in amino acids: CASSPFLSGNTIYF. The CDR3 DNA follows: TGTGCCAGCAGCCCCTTTCTCTCTGGAAACACCATATATTTT.

In DNA, the CDR3 is TGTGCCAGCAGCCAATTGCTAGCGCCTAGCTCCTACGAGCAGTACTTC. It yields the protein CASSQLLAPSSYEQYF. This chain joins TRBV4-2 and TRBJ2-7; a weak D match, TRBD2 (6 bases). The CDR3 runs to 16 residues. Germline V gene sequence: CDR1 LGHNA, CDR2 YNFKEQ. V dropped 2 bases and J dropped 0 bases, with 14 bases sitting between them.

This clone was counted between two and nine times. This chain links TRBV12-5 with TRBJ1-1; D gene ambiguous. The CDR3 sequence is 10 residues long. Germline CDR1 is LGHNT and CDR2 is FRNRAP. With 1 base removed from V and 6 bases from J, the gap between germline ends came to 0 bases. The DNA of the CDR3 is TGTGCTAGTGGTTTGGCTGAAGCTTTCTTT. Translation gives CASGLAEAFF.

About this clone itself: The identical CDR3 is also encoded by other nucleotide sequences in the sample. The genes are TRBV5-1 and TRBJ2-3, with TRBD2 identical over 10 bases. V lost 3 bases to trimming and J lost 0 bases; unmatched junction nucleotides: 1. Germline lookup yields CDR1 SGHRS and CDR2 YFSETQ. The CDR3 contains 15 residues. As DNA, the CDR3 is TGCGCCAGCAGCTCACTAGCGGGGAGCACAGATACGCAGTATTTT. Protein sequence: CASSSLAGSTDTQYF.

The V and J genes are TRBV7-8 and TRBJ2-1; a possible D gene is TRBD2 (5 bases). The CDR3 has 12 residues. CDR1 and CDR2 from the germline V gene are SGHVS and FQNEAQ. The V gene lost 5 bases and the J gene lost 9 bases, with 11 bases spanning the gap. The CDR3 nucleotides are TGTGCCAGCAGCCTGACGGCGGGTGAGCAGTTCTTC. Translating it yields CASSLTAGEQFF.

This clone appeared a few times. Other DNA sequences within the sample encode an identical CDR3. This chain links TRBV5-1 with TRBJ2-3; D gene ambiguous. Trimming pared 1 base from V and 5 bases from J, leaving 2 bases between. Germline loops: CDR1 SGHRS, CDR2 YFSETQ. The CDR3 is made up of 11 amino acids. The CDR3 DNA reads TGCGCCAGCAGCTTGAAAGATACGCAGTATTTT. It is translated as CASSLKDTQYF.

The rearrangement uses TRBV12-5 and TRBJ2-1, with D perhaps matching TRBD2 (5 bases). Germline values: CDR1 LGHNT, CDR2 FRNRAP. V was cut by 3 bases and J by 0 bases, with 6 bases left in between. The CDR3 contains 14 residues. CDR3 amino acids: CASGFDYSYNEQFF. In DNA form, the CDR3 reads TGTGCTAGTGGTTTCGACTACTCCTACAATGAGCAGTTCTTC.

The chain recombines TRBV19 with TRBJ1-2; D may be TRBD1 (6 bases). Trimming cost V 5 bases and J 4 bases, with 17 bases left between them. Germline V gene data show CDR1 as LNHDA and CDR2 as SQIVND (reference sequence). The CDR3 sequence is 15 residues long. For the CDR3, the DNA is TGTGCCAGTAGTCCCGGCGCAGGGGACCTCTATGGCTACACCTTC. Its protein product is CASSPGAGDLYGYTF. Together with reference TRBV19 and TRBJ1-2, the CDR3 gives the full variable domain: DGGITQSPKYLFRKEGQNVTLSCEQNLNHDAMYWYRQDPGQGLRLIYYSQIVNDFQKGDIAEGYSVSREKKESFPLTVTSAQKNPTAFYLCASSPGAGDLYGYTFGSGTRLTVV.

The chain has TRBV7-6 and TRBJ1-2, with D perhaps matching TRBD1 (5 bases). The V end lost 5 bases, the J end lost 2 bases, and 12 bases lay between the germline ends. This CDR3 contains 14 residues. CDR1 SGHVS and CDR2 FNYEAQ come from the germline V gene. The CDR3 loop is CASSPPGLNYGYTF. As DNA, the CDR3 is TGTGCCAGCAGCCCACCGGGACTGAACTATGGCTACACCTTC.

The V and J genes are TRBV4-1 and TRBJ1-5, with 7 bases lining up with TRBD1. J gave up 5 bases and V 0 bases, and 13 bases lay outside the gene matches. This CDR3 is 18 amino acids long. The germline gives CDR1 MGHRA, CDR2 YSYEKL. The CDR3 DNA is TGCGCCAGCAGCCAAGAACCTTCGCTCGGGACAGTCTATCAGCCCCAGCATTTT. It codes for CASSQEPSLGTVYQPQHF.

This rearrangement joins TRBV11-2 to TRBJ2-3; D is undetermined. CDR1 is SGHAT, CDR2 FQNNGV, per germline. The V gene lost 5 bases and the J gene lost 2 bases, with 2 bases spanning the gap. The CDR3 extends over 11 amino acids. CDR3 DNA sequence: TGTGCCAGCAGCAACACAGATACGCAGTATTTT. Amino acids: CASSNTDTQYF. The whole variable domain, filled in from reference TRBV11-2 and TRBJ2-3, reads EAGVAQSPRYKIIEKRQSVAFWCNPISGHATLYWYQQILGQGPKLLIQFQNNGVVDDSQLPKDRFSAERLKGVDSTLKIQPAKLEDSAVYLCASSNTDTQYFGPGTRLTVL.

The genes are TRBV5-5 and TRBJ1-3; TRBD1 might be the D (6 bases). V shed 4 bases and J shed 0 bases, with 8 bases lying between them. This CDR3 spans 14 amino acids. Germline V gene sequence: CDR1 SGHKS, CDR2 YYEKEE (reference sequence). The CDR3, as DNA: TGTGCCAGCAGCGAACAGGGCTCTGGAAACACCATATATTTT. This sequence encodes CASSEQGSGNTIYF.

The genes are TRBV27 and TRBJ1-5; no reliable D call. V dropped 2 bases and J dropped 5 bases, with 10 bases sitting between them. Germline V gene data show CDR1 as MNHEY and CDR2 as SMNVEV (reference sequence). The CDR3 is 14 residues long. The CDR3 here is CASSLRIIDQPQHF. The DNA of the CDR3 is TGTGCCAGCAGTTTAAGAATAATAGATCAGCCCCAGCATTTT.

The genes are TRBV15 and TRBJ2-7; 9 positions match TRBD1. V trimming: 0 bases; J trimming: 4 bases; junction bases outside the gene matches: 4. The germline V gene has CDR1 LNHNV and CDR2 YYDKDF (reference sequence). The CDR3 extends over 15 amino acids. This CDR3 reads CATSRDRGTGYEQYF. Here the CDR3 DNA reads TGTGCCACCAGCAGAGATCGTGGGACAGGGTACGAGCAGTACTTC.